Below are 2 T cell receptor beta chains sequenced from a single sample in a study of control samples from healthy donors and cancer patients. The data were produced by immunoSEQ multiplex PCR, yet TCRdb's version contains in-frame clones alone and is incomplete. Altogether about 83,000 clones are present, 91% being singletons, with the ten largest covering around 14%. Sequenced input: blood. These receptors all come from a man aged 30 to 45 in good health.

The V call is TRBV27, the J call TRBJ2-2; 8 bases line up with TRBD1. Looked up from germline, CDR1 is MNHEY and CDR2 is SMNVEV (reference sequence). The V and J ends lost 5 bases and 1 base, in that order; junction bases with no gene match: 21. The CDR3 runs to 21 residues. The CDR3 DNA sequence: TGTGCCAGCAGTCCCTTTGACAGGGGTATGGCGGGACCTAAGAACACCGGGGAGCTGTTTTTT. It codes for CASSPFDRGMAGPKNTGELFF.

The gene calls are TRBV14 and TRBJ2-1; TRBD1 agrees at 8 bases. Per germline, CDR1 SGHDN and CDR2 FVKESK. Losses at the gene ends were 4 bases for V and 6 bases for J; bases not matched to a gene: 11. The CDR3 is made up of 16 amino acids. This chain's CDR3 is CASSLSGQGLGNEQFF. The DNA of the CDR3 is TGTGCCAGCAGCCTCTCTGGACAGGGCCTGGGCAATGAGCAGTTCTTC.